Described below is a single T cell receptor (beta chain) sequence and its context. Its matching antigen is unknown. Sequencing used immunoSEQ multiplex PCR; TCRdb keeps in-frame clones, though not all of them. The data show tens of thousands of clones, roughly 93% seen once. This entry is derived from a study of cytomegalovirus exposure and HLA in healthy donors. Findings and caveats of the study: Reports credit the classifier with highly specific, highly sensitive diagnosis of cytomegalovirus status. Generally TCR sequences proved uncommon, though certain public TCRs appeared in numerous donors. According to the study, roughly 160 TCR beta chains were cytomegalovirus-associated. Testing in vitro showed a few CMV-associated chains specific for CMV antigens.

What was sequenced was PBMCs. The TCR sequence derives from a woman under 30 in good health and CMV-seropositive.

CDR3 bases: TGTGCCAGCAGCGCGACAGGGGGGAATCAGCCCCAGCATTTT. This codes for CASSATGGNQPQHF. The chain uses TRBV9 and TRBJ1-5; TRBD1 agrees at 9 bases. Looked up from germline, CDR1 is SGDLS and CDR2 is YYNGEE. V lost 3 bases, J lost 4 bases, and 2 bases stayed unmatched. The CDR3 contains 14 residues.